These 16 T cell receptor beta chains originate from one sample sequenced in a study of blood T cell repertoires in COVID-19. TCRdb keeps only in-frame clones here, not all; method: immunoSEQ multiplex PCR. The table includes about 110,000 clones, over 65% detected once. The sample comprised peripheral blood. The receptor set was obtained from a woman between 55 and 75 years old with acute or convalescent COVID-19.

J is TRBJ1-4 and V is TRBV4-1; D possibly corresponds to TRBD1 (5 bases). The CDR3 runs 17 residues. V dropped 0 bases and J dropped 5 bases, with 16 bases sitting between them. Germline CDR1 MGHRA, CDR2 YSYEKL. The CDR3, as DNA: TGCGCCAGCAGCCAAGAGTCCCGGCCCCGGGGGAATGAAAAACTGTTTTTT. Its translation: CASSQESRPRGNEKLFF.

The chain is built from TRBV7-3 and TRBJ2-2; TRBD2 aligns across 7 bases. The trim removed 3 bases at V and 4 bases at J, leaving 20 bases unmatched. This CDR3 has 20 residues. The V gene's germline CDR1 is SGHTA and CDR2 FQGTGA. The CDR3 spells CASSFASGLMAGAGTGELFF. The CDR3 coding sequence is TGTGCCAGCAGCTTCGCATCAGGACTTATGGCGGGAGCGGGCACCGGGGAGCTGTTTTTT.

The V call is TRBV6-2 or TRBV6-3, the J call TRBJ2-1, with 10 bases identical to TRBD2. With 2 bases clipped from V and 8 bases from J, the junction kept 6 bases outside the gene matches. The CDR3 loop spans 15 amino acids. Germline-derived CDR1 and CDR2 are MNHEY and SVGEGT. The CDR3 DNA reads TGTGCCAGCAGTTACACCCTAGCGGGAGTCTATGAGCAGTTCTTC. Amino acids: CASSYTLAGVYEQFF.

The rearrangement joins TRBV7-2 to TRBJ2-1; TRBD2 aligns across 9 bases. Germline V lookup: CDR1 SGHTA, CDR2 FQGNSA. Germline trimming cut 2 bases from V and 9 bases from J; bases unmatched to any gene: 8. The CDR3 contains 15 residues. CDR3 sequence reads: CASSLSRGLAGEQFF. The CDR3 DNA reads TGTGCCAGCAGCTTATCGAGGGGACTAGCAGGTGAGCAGTTCTTC. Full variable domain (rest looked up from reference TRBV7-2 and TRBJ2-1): GAGVSQSPSNKVTEKGKDVELRCDPISGHTALYWYRQSLGQGLEFLIYFQGNSAPDKSGLPSDRFSAERTGGSVSTLTIQRTQQEDSAVYLCASSLSRGLAGEQFFGPGTRLTVL.

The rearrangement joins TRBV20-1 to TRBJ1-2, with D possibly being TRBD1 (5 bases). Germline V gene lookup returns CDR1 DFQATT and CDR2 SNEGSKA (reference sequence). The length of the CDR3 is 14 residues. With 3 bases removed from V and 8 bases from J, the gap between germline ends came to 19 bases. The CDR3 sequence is CSASGLTRAQGYTF. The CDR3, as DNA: TGCAGTGCTAGTGGACTGACCAGGGCCCAAGGCTACACCTTC.

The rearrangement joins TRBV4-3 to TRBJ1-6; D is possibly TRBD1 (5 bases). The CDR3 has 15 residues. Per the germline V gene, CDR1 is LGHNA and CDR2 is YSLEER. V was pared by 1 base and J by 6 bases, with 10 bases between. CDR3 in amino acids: CASSQVGARNSPLHF. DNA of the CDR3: TGCGCCAGCAGCCAAGTAGGGGCCCGTAATTCACCCCTCCACTTT.

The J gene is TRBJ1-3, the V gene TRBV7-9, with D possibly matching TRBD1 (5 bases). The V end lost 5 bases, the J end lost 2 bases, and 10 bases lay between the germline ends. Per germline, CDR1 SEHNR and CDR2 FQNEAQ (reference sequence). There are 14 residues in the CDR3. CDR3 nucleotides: TGTGCCAGCAGCCCGCAAGGGGCTGGAAACACCATATATTTT. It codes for CASSPQGAGNTIYF.

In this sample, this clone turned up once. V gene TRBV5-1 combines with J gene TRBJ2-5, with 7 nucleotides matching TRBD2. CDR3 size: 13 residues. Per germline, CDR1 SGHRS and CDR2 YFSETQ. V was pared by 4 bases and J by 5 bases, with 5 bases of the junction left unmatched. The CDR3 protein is CASSGEGRETQYF. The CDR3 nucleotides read TGCGCCAGCAGCGGGGAGGGGAGGGAGACCCAGTACTTC.

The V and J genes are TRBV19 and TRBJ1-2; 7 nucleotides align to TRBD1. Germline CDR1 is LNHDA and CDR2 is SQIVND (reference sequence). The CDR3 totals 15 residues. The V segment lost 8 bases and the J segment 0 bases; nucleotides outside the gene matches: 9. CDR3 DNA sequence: TGTGCCAGTGCCACGCGGGACAGAGCTAACTATGGCTACACCTTC. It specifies CASATRDRANYGYTF.

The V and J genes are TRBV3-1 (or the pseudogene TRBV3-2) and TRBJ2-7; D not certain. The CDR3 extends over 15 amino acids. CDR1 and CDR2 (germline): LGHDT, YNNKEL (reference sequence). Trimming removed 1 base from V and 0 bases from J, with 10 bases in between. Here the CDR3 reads CASSQGEAYSYEQYF. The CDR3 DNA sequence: TGTGCCAGCAGCCAAGGAGAGGCTTACTCCTACGAGCAGTACTTC.

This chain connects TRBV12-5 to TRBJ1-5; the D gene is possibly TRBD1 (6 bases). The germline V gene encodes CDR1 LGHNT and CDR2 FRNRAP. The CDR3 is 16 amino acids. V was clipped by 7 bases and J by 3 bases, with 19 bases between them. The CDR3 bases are TGTGCTAGTGCCTGGGAAGGGGGAGCCGTCAATCAGCCCCAGCATTTT. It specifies CASAWEGGAVNQPQHF.

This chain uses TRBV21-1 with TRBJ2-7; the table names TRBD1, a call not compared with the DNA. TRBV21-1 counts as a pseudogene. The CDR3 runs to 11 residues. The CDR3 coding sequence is TGTGCCACCGACAGTTCCTACGAGCAGTACTTC. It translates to CATDSSYEQYF.

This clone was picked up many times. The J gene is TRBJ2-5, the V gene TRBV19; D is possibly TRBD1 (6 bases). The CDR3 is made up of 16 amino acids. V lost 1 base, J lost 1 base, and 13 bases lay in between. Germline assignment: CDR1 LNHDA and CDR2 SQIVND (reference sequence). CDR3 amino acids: CASSIGFRDIQETQYF. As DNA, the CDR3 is TGTGCCAGTAGTATAGGCTTTCGGGACATCCAAGAGACCCAGTACTTC.

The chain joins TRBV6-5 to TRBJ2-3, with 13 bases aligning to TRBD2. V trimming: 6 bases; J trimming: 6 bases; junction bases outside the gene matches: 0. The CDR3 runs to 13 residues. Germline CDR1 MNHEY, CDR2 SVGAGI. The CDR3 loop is CASRTSGGDTQYF. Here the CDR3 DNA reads TGTGCCAGCAGGACTAGCGGGGGGGATACGCAGTATTTT.

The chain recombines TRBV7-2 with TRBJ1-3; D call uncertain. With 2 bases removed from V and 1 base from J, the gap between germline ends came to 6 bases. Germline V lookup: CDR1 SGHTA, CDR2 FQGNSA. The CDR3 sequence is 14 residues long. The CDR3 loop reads CASSLRGSGNTIYF. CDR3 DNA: TGTGCCAGCAGCTTAAGAGGATCTGGAAACACCATATATTTT.

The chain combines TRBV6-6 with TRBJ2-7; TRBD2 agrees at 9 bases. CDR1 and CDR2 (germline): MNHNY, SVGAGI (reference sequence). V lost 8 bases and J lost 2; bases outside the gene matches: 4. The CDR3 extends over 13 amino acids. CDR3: CASSSGATYEQYF. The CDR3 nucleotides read TGTGCCAGCTCTAGCGGGGCCACCTACGAGCAGTACTTC.